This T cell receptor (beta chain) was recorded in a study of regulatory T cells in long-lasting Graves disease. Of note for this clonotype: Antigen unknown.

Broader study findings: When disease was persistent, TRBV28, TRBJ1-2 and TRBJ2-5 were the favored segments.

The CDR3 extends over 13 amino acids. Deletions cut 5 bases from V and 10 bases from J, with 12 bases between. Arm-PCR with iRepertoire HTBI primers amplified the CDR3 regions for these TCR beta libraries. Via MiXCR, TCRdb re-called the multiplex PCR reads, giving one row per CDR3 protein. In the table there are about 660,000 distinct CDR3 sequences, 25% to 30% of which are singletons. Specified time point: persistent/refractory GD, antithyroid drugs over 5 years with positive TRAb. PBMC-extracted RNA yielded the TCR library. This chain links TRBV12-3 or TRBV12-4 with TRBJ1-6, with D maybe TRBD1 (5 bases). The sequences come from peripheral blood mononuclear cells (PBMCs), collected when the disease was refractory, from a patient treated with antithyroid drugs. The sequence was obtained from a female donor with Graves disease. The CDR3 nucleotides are TGTGCCAGCAGTGGGGCCCGGCGGTCACCCCTCCACTTT. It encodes CASSGARRSPLHF.